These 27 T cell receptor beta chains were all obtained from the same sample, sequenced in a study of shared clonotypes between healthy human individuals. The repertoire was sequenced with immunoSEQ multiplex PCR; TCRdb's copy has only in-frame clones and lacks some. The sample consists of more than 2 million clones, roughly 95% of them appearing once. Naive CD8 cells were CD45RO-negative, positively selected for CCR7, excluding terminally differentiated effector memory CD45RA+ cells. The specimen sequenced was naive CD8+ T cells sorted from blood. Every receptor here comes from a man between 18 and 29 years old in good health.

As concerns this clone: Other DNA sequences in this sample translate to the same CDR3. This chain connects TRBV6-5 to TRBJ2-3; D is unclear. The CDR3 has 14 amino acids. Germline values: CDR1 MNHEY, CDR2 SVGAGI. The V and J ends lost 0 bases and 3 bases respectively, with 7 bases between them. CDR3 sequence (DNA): TGTGCCAGCAGTTACTCGCCTCTTACAGATACGCAGTATTTT. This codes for CASSYSPLTDTQYF.

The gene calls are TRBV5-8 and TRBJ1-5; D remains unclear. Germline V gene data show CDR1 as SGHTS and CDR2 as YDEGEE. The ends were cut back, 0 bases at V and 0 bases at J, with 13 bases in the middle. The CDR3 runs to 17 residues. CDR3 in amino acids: CASSLAPAEYSNQPQHF. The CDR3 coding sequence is TGTGCCAGCAGCTTGGCGCCAGCCGAATATAGCAATCAGCCCCAGCATTTT.

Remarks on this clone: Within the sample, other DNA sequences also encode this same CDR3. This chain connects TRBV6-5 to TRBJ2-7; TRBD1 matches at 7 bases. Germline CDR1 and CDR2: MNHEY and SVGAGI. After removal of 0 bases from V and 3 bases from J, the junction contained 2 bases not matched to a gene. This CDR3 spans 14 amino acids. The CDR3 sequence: CASSYSAGGYEQYF. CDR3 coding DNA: TGTGCCAGCAGTTACTCGGCAGGGGGCTACGAGCAGTACTTC.

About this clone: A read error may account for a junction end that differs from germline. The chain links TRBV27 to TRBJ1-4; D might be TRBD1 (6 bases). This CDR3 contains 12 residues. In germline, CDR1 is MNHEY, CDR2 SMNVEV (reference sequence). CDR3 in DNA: TGTGCCAGCAGTTTATCAGGGGGAAAACTGCTTTTT. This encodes CASSLSGGKLLF.

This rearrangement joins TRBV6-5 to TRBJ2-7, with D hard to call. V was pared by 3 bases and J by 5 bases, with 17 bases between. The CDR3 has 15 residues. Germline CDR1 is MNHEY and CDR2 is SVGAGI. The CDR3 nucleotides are TGTGCCAGCAGTTATCAGGCTCCTAAAGGCGACGAGCAGTACTTC. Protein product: CASSYQAPKGDEQYF.

The CDR3 sequence: CASSPPIASYEQYF. The DNA for the CDR3 is TGTGCCAGCTCACCACCGATCGCATCCTACGAGCAGTACTTC. The rearrangement uses TRBV18 and TRBJ2-7; D unclear. The CDR3 length is 14 residues. The germline V gene has CDR1 KGHSH and CDR2 LQKENI. V was pared by 0 bases and J by 1 base, with 7 bases between.

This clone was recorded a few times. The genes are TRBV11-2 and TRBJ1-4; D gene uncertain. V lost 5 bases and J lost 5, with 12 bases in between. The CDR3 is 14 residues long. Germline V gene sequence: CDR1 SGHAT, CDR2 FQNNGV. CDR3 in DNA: TGTGCCAGCAGCCACCCCGGGGTCAATGAAAAACTGTTTTTT. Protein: CASSHPGVNEKLFF.

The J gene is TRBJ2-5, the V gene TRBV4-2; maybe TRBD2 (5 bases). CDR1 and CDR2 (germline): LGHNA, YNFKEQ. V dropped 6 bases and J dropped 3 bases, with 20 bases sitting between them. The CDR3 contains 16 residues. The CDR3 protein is CASRVISGKEEETQYF. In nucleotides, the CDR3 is TGTGCCAGCAGGGTGATCAGCGGCAAAGAGGAAGAGACCCAGTACTTC.

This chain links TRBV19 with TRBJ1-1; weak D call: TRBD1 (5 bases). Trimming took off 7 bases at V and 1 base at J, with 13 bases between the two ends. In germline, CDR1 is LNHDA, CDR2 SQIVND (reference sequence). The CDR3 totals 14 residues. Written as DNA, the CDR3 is TGTGCCAGTACATGGGACGACTGGAACACTGAAGCTTTCTTT. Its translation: CASTWDDWNTEAFF.

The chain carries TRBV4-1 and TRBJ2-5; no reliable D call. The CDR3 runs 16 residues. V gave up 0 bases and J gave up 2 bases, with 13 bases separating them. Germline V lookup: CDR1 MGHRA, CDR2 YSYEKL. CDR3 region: CASSQERPTDQETQYF. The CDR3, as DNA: TGCGCCAGCAGCCAAGAACGGCCAACGGATCAAGAGACCCAGTACTTC.

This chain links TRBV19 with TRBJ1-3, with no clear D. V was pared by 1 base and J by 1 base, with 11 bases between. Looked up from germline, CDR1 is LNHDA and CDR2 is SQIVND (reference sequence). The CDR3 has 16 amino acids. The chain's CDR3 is CASSIGQRASGNTIYF. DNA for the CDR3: TGTGCCAGTAGTATAGGGCAGAGGGCATCTGGAAACACCATATATTTT.

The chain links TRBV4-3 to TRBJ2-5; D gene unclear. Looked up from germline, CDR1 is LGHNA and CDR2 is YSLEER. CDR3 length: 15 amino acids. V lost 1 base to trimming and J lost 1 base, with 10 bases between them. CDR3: CASSQGWGSQETQYF. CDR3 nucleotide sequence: TGCGCCAGCAGCCAAGGGTGGGGATCCCAAGAGACCCAGTACTTC.

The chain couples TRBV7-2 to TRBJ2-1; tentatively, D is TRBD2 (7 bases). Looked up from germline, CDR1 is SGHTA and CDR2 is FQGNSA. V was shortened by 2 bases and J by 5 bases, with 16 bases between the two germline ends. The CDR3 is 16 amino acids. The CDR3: CASSLLAGGPHNEQFF. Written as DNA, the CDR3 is TGTGCCAGCAGCTTACTGGCCGGGGGGCCACACAATGAGCAGTTCTTC.

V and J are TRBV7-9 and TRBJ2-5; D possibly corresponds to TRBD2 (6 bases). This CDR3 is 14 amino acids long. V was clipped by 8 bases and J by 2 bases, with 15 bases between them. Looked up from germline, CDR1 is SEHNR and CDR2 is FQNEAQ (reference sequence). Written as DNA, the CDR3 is TGTGCCAGCGGCGGGGAGTTCCTTCAAGAGACCCAGTACTTC. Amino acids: CASGGEFLQETQYF.

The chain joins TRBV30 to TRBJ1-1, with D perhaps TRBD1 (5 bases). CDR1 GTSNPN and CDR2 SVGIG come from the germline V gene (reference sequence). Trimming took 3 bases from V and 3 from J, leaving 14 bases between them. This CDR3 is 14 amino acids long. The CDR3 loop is CAWSQGQLYTEAFF. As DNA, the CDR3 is TGTGCCTGGAGCCAAGGACAACTATACACTGAAGCTTTCTTT.

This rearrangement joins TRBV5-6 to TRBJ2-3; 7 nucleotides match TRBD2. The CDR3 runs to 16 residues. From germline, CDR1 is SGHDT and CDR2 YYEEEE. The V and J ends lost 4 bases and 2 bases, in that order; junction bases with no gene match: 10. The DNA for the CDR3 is TGTGCCAGCAGCATCCTGACTAGCAGCTCCACAGATACGCAGTATTTT. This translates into CASSILTSSSTDTQYF.

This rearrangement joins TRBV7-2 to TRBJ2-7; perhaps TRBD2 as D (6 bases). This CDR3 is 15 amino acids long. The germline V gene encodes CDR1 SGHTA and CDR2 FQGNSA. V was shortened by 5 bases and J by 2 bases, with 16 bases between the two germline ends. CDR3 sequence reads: CASSPYLREPYEQYF. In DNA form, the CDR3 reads TGTGCCAGCAGCCCCTATCTGCGGGAACCCTACGAGCAGTACTTC.

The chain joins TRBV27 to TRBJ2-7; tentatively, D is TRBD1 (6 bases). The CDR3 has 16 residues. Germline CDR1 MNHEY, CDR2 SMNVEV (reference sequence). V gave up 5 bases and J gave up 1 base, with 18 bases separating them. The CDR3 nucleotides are TGTGCCAGCAGTAGACACCTGGGGGACACATCCTACGAGCAGTACTTC. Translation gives CASSRHLGDTSYEQYF.

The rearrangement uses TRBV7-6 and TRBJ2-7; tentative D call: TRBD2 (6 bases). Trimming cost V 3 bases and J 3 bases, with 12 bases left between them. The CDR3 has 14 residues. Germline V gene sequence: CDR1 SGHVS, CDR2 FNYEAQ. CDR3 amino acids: CASSLSEGYYEQYF. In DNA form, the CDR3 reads TGTGCCAGCAGCTTGTCGGAGGGCTACTACGAGCAGTACTTC.

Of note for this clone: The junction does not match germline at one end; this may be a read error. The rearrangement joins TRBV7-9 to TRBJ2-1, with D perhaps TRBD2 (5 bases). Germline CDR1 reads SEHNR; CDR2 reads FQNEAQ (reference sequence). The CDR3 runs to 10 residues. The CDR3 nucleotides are TGTGCCAGCAGCTTCGACTACCAGGTCTTC. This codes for CASSFDYQVF.

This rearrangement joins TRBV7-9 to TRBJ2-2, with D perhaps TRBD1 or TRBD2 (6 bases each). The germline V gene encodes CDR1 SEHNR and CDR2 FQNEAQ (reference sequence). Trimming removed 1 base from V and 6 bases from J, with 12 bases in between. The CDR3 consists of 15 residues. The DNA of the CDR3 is TGTGCCAGCAGCTTAGTAGCCGGGGGCCCCGGGGAGCTGTTTTTT. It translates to CASSLVAGGPGELFF.

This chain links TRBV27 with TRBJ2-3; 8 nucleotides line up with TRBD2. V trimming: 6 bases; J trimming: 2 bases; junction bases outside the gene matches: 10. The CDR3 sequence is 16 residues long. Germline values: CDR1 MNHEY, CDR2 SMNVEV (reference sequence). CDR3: CASSRGTSHFTDTQYF. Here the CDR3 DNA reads TGTGCCAGCAGCCGCGGGACTAGTCATTTCACAGATACGCAGTATTTT.

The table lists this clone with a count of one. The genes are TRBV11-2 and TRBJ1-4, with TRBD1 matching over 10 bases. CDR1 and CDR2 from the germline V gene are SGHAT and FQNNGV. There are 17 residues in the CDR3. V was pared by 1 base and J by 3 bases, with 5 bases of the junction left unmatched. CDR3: CASSLGTGGSANEKLFF. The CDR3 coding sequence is TGTGCCAGCAGCTTAGGGACAGGGGGTTCGGCTAATGAAAAACTGTTTTTT.

This CDR3 is CASSDAPGGYTF. As DNA, the CDR3 is TGTGCCAGCAGTGATGCACCGGGTGGCTACACCTTC. V gene TRBV6-1 combines with J gene TRBJ1-2; D gene uncertain. The CDR3 has 12 residues. Germline CDR1 and CDR2: MNHNS and SASEGT. V lost 3 bases and J lost 7, with 9 bases in between.

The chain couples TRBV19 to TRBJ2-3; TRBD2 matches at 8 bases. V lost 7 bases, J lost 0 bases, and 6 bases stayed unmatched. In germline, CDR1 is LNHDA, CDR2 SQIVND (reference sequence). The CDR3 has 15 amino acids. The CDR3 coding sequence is TGTGCCAGTAAAATAGCGGGGACTAGCACAGATACGCAGTATTTT. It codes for CASKIAGTSTDTQYF.

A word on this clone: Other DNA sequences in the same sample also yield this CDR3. CDR3 bases: TGTGCCAGCAGCGTAGGAAATTCACCCCTCCACTTT. Amino acids: CASSVGNSPLHF. The gene calls are TRBV9 and TRBJ1-6; D unresolved. The CDR3 loop spans 12 amino acids. V was cut by 0 bases and J by 7 bases, with 2 bases left in between. Per germline, CDR1 SGDLS and CDR2 YYNGEE.

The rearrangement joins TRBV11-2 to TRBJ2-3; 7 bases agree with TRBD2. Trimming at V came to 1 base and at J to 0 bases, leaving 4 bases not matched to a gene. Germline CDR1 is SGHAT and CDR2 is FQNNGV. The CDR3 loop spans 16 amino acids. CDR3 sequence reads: CASSLVLAVSTDTQYF. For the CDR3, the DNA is TGTGCCAGCAGCTTAGTGCTAGCGGTTAGCACAGATACGCAGTATTTT.